The clone carrying this T cell receptor beta chain was detected only once. No antigen is known for it. The CDR3 length is 19 residues. CDR1 is MDHEN and CDR2 is SYDVKM in the germline V gene. V lost 5 bases and J lost 6; bases outside the gene matches: 21. The sample originates from a study of blood T cells in healthy people across ages. Study findings and constraints: Naive T cell percentage and TCR beta diversity correlated strongly. Those diversity estimates obtained from one million T cells were thought to be underestimates.

Through a sample-barcoded 5' primer and a J-beta primer mix, a second PCR was run for roughly 6 to 12 cycles. Every sample gave at least 2.5 million paired-end reads containing CDR3. TCRdb ran MiXCR on the 5' RACE reads and lists one entry per CDR3 protein. Of 1.5 million or so distinct CDR3 sequences in the sample, around 40% are singletons; the top ten hold about 4%. The clonotype comes from a young woman in good health. The chain uses TRBV28 and TRBJ2-1, with 8 nucleotides matching TRBD1. Material: blood. The CDR3 coding sequence is TGTGCCAGCAGTACACCGACAGGGGTGGGGGCACAGGTTGTCAATGAGCAGTTCTTC. This sequence encodes CASSTPTGVGAQVVNEQFF.